The sample holds many counts of the clone carrying this T cell receptor beta chain. As yet, its antigen is unknown. This CDR3 contains 15 residues. V was cut by 11 bases and J by 6 bases, with 22 bases left in between. Germline V lookup: CDR1 SEHNR, CDR2 FQNEAQ (reference sequence). Samples came from axillary lymph nodes draining the breast cancer. TCRdb passed the multiplex PCR reads through MiXCR, listing each CDR3 protein once. The data contain 83,000 or so distinct CDR3 sequences, roughly a fifth of them singletons. This sample is part of a study of breast tumors, draining lymph nodes, adjacent tissues. Overall study results and limits: The data were judged consistent with most tumor T cells coming from lymph node and expanding in tumor. Compared with lymph nodes, tumors were less diverse; compared with nontumor tissue, more. The lymph node origin of tumor T cells was framed as consistent with a hypothesis, not demonstrated.

Sample: axillary lymph node tissue. The genes are TRBV7-9 and TRBJ2-2; a weak D match, TRBD2 (6 bases). This sequence was found in a female donor with breast cancer. Some clones in this sample may be carry-over from other donors' samples. The CDR3 DNA is TGTGCCTCCCGAGGAGGGGCTAGCGAGCCCGGGGAGCTGTTTTTT. Protein sequence: CASRGGASEPGELFF.